The T cell receptor beta chain described here comes from a study of long-term antiretroviral therapy in people with HIV. Study-level findings and limits: Older ART regimens were possibly in use when the blood was collected between about 2004 and 2018.

With survey level as its setting, the immunoSEQ assay was v3.0. Clones were read by immunoSEQ multiplex PCR, and TCRdb kept only the in-frame ones, dropping some. Of tens of thousands of clones detected, over 70% appear once; the ten largest clones hold 9.5% to 10%. There are 13 residues in the CDR3. The junction had 5 bases not matched to a gene; V was cut back by 4 bases and J by 8 bases. Germline V gives CDR1 GTSNPN, CDR2 SVGIG (reference sequence). With respect to this clone: Antigen: not known.

The rearrangement links TRBV30 to TRBJ1-5; 10 positions match TRBD1. Sequenced here: unsorted PBMCs, sampled nearly 2.9 years after starting antiretroviral therapy. This TCR came from a man in his thirties or forties with HIV. The CDR3 region has the DNA TGTGCCTGGAAAGACAGGGGGCTTAAGCCCCAGCATTTT. This codes for CAWKDRGLKPQHF.